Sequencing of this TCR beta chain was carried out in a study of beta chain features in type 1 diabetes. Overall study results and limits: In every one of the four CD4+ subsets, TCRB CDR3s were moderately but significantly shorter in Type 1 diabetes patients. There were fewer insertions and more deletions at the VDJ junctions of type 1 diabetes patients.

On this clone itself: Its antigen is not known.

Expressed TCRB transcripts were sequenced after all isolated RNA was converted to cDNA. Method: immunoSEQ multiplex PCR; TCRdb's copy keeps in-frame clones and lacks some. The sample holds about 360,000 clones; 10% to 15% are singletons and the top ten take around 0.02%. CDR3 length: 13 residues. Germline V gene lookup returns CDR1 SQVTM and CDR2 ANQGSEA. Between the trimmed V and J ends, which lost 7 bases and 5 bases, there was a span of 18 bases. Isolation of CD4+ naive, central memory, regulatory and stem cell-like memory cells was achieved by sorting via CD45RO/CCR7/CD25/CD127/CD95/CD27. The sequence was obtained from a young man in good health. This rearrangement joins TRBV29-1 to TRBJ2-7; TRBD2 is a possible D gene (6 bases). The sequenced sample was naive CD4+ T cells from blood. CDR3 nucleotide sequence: TGCAGCGCCTCGGCGGGGTCTCAGAACGAGCAGTACTTC. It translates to CSASAGSQNEQYF.